The entry that follows covers one TCR beta chain sequence. The antigen is unknown. This sample was included in a study of radiation and T cells in renal cell carcinoma. Study-wide findings and caveats: Irradiated tumors held more dominant CDR3 motifs than control tumors.

Data came from immunoSEQ multiplex PCR; TCRdb stores just in-frame clones and leaves some out. The profile shows some 10,000 clones, more than 55% of them singletons. The CDR3 length is 13 residues. Trimming left V 3 bases short and J 1 base short, with 6 bases between. Germline V gene lookup returns CDR1 MRHNA and CDR2 SNTAGT. Treatment specified: treatment-naive control, cytoreductive nephrectomy. Controls were unirradiated tumors from treatment-naive cytoreductive nephrectomy patients. The patient's renal cell carcinoma had clear cell pathology. Control tumor donors were several females and roughly ten males, median age roughly 54 years.

The chain employs TRBV6-4 and TRBJ1-1; no clear D gene. The sequencing used tumor tissue, collected from a patient whose treatment was nephrectomy without radiotherapy. The TCR comes from a man aged 55 to 70 with renal cell carcinoma. The CDR3 sequence is CASSETWNTEAFF. CDR3 coding DNA: TGTGCCAGCAGTGAGACATGGAACACTGAAGCTTTCTTT.